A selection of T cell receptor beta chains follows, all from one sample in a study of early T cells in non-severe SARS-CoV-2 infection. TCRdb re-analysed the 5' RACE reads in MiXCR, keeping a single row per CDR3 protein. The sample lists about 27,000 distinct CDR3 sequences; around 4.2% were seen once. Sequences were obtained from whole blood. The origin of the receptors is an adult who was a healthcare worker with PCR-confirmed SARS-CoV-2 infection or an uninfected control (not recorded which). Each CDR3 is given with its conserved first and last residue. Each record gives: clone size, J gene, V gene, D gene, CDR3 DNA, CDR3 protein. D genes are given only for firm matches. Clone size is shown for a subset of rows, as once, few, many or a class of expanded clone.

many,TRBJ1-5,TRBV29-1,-,TGCAGCGTTGAATGGGCAGGGGTTAATCAGCCCCAGCATTTT,CSVEWAGVNQPQHF
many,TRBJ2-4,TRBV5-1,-,TGCGCCAGCAGCTTGGGACAGTCCGCGAAAGCCAAAAACATTCAGTACTTC,CASSLGQSAKAKNIQYF
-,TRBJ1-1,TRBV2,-,TGTGCCAGCAGACGGGACGTGAACACTGAAGCTTTCTTT,CASRRDVNTEAFF
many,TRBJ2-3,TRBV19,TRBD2,TGTGCCAGTAGTATCACCGGGACTAGCATCGCAGATACGCAGTATTTT,CASSITGTSIADTQYF
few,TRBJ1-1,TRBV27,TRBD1,TGTGCCAGCAGCGCTACTCCTGACAGGGGGCTAAGGGAGCCTACGGCTTTCTTT,CASSATPDRGLREPTAFF
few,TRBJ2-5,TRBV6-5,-,TGTGCCAGCAGCTTACAGTTAACGCAAGAGACCCAGTACTTC,CASSLQLTQETQYF
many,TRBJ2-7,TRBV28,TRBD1,TGTGCCAGCAGTCAGACAGGGTCCTCCTACGAGCAGTACTTC,CASSQTGSSYEQYF
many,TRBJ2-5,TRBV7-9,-,TGTGCCAGCAGCTGGGGGTTGAAAGAGACCCAGTACTTC,CASSWGLKETQYF
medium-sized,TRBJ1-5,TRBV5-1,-,TGCGCCAGCAGCTTGGACGGGGGGTCACGCCCCCAGCATTTT,CASSLDGGSRPQHF
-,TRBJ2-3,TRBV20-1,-,TGCAGTGCTAGCGGAGGAGGCGATACGCAGTATTTT,CSASGGGDTQYF
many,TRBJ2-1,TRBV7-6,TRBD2,TGTGCCAGCAGCCGAGGACTAGCGGGAGTCAATGAGCAGTTCTTC,CASSRGLAGVNEQFF
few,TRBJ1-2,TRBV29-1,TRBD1,TGCAGCGTTGATTGGCAGGGGGGCGGCTACACCTTC,CSVDWQGGGYTF
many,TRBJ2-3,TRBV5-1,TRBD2,TGCGCCAGCAGCCATGGACTAGCGGGAGAAGATACGCAGTATTTT,CASSHGLAGEDTQYF
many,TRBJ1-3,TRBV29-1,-,TGCAGCGTTGGCCCGGGAAACACCATATATTTT,CSVGPGNTIYF
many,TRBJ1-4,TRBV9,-,TGTGCCAGCAGCCCCACAGTAGCAACTAATGAAAAACTGTTTTTT,CASSPTVATNEKLFF
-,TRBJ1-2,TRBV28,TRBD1,TGTGCCAGCAGTTCCCCTGACAGGGGTTATGGCTACACCTTC,CASSSPDRGYGYTF
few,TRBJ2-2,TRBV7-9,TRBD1,TGTGCCAGCAGCTCCCACAGGGGGAACACCGGGGAGCTGTTTTTT,CASSSHRGNTGELFF
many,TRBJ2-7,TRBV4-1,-,TGCGCCAGCAGCCCCGGACACCTTAGCGATATCTACGAGCAGTACTTC,CASSPGHLSDIYEQYF
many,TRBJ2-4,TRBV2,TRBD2,TGTGCCAGCCGTACTGCTGCGGGGGGACCCAAAAACATTCAGTACTTC,CASRTAAGGPKNIQYF
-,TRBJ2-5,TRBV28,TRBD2,TGTGCCAGCAACGGAGGAGCGGGAGGGCCCCAAGAGACCCAGTACTTC,CASNGGAGGPQETQYF
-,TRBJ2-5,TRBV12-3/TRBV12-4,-,TGTGCCAGCAGTTTAAGGGGCATGGAGGAGACCCAGTACTTC,CASSLRGMEETQYF
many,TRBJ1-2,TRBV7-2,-,TGTGCCAGCAGCTTAACCCCGGCAGGGGTTGGCTACACCTTC,CASSLTPAGVGYTF
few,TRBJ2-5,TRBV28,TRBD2,TGTGCCAGCAGGCAACTAGCGGGAGATCAAGAGACCCAGTACTTC,CASRQLAGDQETQYF
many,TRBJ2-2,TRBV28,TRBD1,TGTGCCAGCAGCCTGGTGGGACAGGGCAGCACCGGGGAGCTGTTTTTT,CASSLVGQGSTGELFF
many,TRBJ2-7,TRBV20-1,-,TGCAGTGCTATCCCCAGCCGGGACTTCTCCTACGAGCAGTACTTC,CSAIPSRDFSYEQYF
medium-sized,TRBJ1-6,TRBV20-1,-,TGCAGTGCTAGAGTAGGGGGGATCTATAATTCACCCCTCCACTTT,CSARVGGIYNSPLHF
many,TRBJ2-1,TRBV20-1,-,TGCAGTGCTAGAGAGCGGGCGGGACGGACCTACAATGAGCAGTTCTTC,CSARERAGRTYNEQFF
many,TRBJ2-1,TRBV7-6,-,TGTGCCAGCAGCCTTTTTGGACCGCACAATGAGCAGTTCTTC,CASSLFGPHNEQFF
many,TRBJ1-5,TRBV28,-,TGTGCCAGCAGTAACTTCGCGGGTCCTAGCAATCAGCCCCAGCATTTT,CASSNFAGPSNQPQHF
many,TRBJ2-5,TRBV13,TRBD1,TGTGCCAGCAGCTTAGGGGACAGGGGGCGAGAGACCCAGTACTTC,CASSLGDRGRETQYF
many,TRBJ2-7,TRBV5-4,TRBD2,TGTGCCAGCAGCCCGACTAGCGGGAGCACCTACGAGCAGTACTTC,CASSPTSGSTYEQYF
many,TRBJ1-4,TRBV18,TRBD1,TGTGCCAGCTCACCGATGGGACAGGGGAATGAAAAACTGTTTTTT,CASSPMGQGNEKLFF
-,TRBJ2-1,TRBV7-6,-,TGTGCCAGCAGCTTAGGGGCTCGTAAGGGTGAGCAGTTCTTC,CASSLGARKGEQFF